The next 22 T cell receptor beta chains were all read from a single sample in a study of OX40 agonist ivuxolimab in advanced cancers. Generated by immunoSEQ multiplex PCR, the TCRdb table keeps only in-frame clones and is missing some. The sample includes about 93,000 clones, about 90% seen only once; the top ten take around 0.54%. The input for sequencing was CD4+ or CD8+ T cells sorted from blood, taken in a trial of the OX40 agonist ivuxolimab. These receptors originate from an adult with an advanced solid tumor such as melanoma, head and neck, liver or kidney cancer.

V gene TRBV10-2 combines with J gene TRBJ2-7; D unresolved. The V and J ends lost 1 base and 4 bases respectively, with 5 bases between them. The CDR3 has 12 residues. Looked up from germline, CDR1 is WSHSY and CDR2 is SAAADI. The CDR3 spells CASSEYRYEQYF. As DNA, the CDR3 is TGCGCCAGCAGTGAGTACAGATACGAGCAGTACTTC.

This clone was observed a few times. V gene TRBV11-2 combines with J gene TRBJ1-2; D remains ambiguous. Germline V gene lookup returns CDR1 SGHAT and CDR2 FQNNGV. This CDR3 is built from 14 residues. Trimming removed 5 bases at V and 1 base at J, with 11 bases between. The CDR3 coding sequence is TGTGCCAGCAGCCTAGGCGGAGTTAACTATGGCTACACCTTC. It codes for CASSLGGVNYGYTF.

This chain links TRBV6-1 with TRBJ2-2; possible D gene TRBD2, 6 bases. Trimming left V 11 bases short and J 0 bases short, with 10 bases between. Per germline, CDR1 MNHNS and CDR2 SASEGT. The CDR3 sequence is 13 residues long. The CDR3, as DNA: TGTGCCGGCGGGATTTCGAACACCGGGGAGCTGTTTTTT. This sequence encodes CAGGISNTGELFF.

This clone was observed a handful of times. The genes are TRBV19 and TRBJ2-3, with 11 bases identical to TRBD2. CDR3 length: 16 amino acids. J lost 1 base, V lost 5 bases, and 5 bases had no gene match. Germline values: CDR1 LNHDA, CDR2 SQIVND (reference sequence). CDR3 sequence (DNA): TGTGCCAGTAGTCCGGGACTAGCGGCAGGCACAGATACGCAGTATTTT. Translated: CASSPGLAAGTDTQYF.

This clone was recorded only once. The V gene is TRBV30, the J gene TRBJ1-4; D not resolved. CDR3 length: 15 amino acids. The ends were cut back, 1 base at V and 0 bases at J, with 9 bases in the middle. Germline CDR1 and CDR2: GTSNPN and SVGIG (reference sequence). CDR3 in DNA: TGTGCCTGGAGTGAATATACTGCAACTAATGAAAAACTGTTTTTT. This codes for CAWSEYTATNEKLFF.

This chain joins TRBV4-1 and TRBJ2-7; D not resolved. Trimming removed 1 base from V and 0 bases from J, with 4 bases in between. The CDR3 is 13 residues long. Germline values: CDR1 MGHRA, CDR2 YSYEKL. The CDR3 bases are TGCGCCAGCAGCCAAGGGGACTCCTACGAGCAGTACTTC. This codes for CASSQGDSYEQYF.

The chain combines TRBV30 with TRBJ1-2; 7 bases are a match to TRBD1. V lost 1 base and J lost 2; bases outside the gene matches: 19. The CDR3 length is 19 residues. The germline CDR1 and CDR2 sequences are GTSNPN and SVGIG (reference sequence). CDR3 sequence: CAWSALGPGRGGENYGYTF. CDR3 bases: TGTGCCTGGAGTGCCCTTGGGCCGGGTAGAGGGGGCGAAAACTATGGCTACACCTTC.

The chain combines TRBV6-5 with TRBJ2-7, with a possible D match to TRBD1 (5 bases). The V gene lost 4 bases and the J gene lost 5 bases, with 15 bases spanning the gap. CDR1 is MNHEY and CDR2 is SVGAGI in the germline V gene. The CDR3 loop spans 14 amino acids. The CDR3 DNA reads as TGTGCCAGCAGTTCACAGGCACCATTCCACGAGCAGTACTTC. This translates into CASSSQAPFHEQYF.

The chain carries TRBV9 and TRBJ2-5; D uncertain. V was cut by 3 bases and J by 0 bases, with 9 bases left in between. CDR1 is SGDLS, CDR2 YYNGEE, per germline. The CDR3 is 14 residues long. The CDR3 is CASSGRAYQETQYF. CDR3 nucleotides: TGTGCCAGCAGCGGCCGGGCTTACCAAGAGACCCAGTACTTC.

This clone was observed once. The junction differs from germline at one of its ends, possibly a read error. The J gene is TRBJ1-1, the V gene TRBV11-2; possibly TRBD1 for D (6 bases). The CDR3 contains 14 residues. Germline V gives CDR1 SGHAT, CDR2 FQNNGV. The CDR3 protein is CASTRTTGNPEAFF. CDR3 DNA: TGTGCCAGCACTAGAACTACAGGGAACCCTGAAGCTTTCTTT. Complete variable domain (other parts from reference TRBV11-2 and TRBJ1-1): EAGVAQSPRYKIIEKRQSVAFWCNPISGHATLYWYQQILGQGPKLLIQFQNNGVVDDSQLPKDRFSAERLKGVDSTLKIQPAKLEDSAVYLCASTRTTGNPEAFFGQGTRLTVV.

This clone was seen a few times. The chain carries TRBV6-1 and TRBJ1-4; a possible D gene is TRBD1 (5 bases). Germline CDR1 is MNHNS and CDR2 is SASEGT. V was clipped by 1 base and J by 7 bases, with 13 bases between them. This CDR3 contains 15 residues. In DNA, the CDR3 is TGTGCCAGCAGTGAAGTTGGGGCGGGAAGTGAAAAACTGTTTTTT. This translates into CASSEVGAGSEKLFF.

A note on this clone: The sample contains more than one DNA sequence encoding this CDR3. The chain joins TRBV5-1 to TRBJ2-7; tentative D call: TRBD2 (6 bases). The V end lost 0 bases, the J end lost 0 bases, and 7 bases lay between the germline ends. The CDR3 loop spans 14 amino acids. Germline V CDR1 and CDR2: SGHRS, YFSETQ. This chain's CDR3 is CASSLGGNSYEQYF. The CDR3 DNA sequence: TGCGCCAGCAGCTTGGGCGGGAACTCCTACGAGCAGTACTTC.

This chain joins TRBV30 and TRBJ2-2; weak D call: TRBD2 (5 bases). The V end was cut by 0 bases, the J end by 0 bases, with 8 bases between. Looked up from germline, CDR1 is GTSNPN and CDR2 is SVGIG (reference sequence). The CDR3 contains 15 residues. This CDR3 reads CAWSVGGPNTGELFF. As DNA, the CDR3 is TGTGCCTGGAGTGTAGGAGGTCCGAACACCGGGGAGCTGTTTTTT.

The CDR3 is CASSHQAEGYGYTF. For the CDR3, the DNA is TGTGCCAGCAGCCATCAAGCGGAGGGCTATGGCTACACCTTC. The J gene is TRBJ1-2, the V gene TRBV14; D is unclear. The CDR3 extends over 14 amino acids. Trimming removed 3 bases at V and 4 bases at J, with 12 bases between. CDR1 SGHDN and CDR2 FVKESK come from the germline V gene.

The CDR3 sequence: CASNKDSNQPQHF. CDR3 bases: TGTGCCAGCAACAAGGATAGCAATCAGCCCCAGCATTTT. The J gene is TRBJ1-5, the V gene TRBV2; D is undetermined. Germline-derived CDR1 and CDR2 are SNHLY and FYNNEI. The ends were cut back, 7 bases at V and 0 bases at J, with 7 bases in the middle. This CDR3 is built from 13 residues.

The rearrangement joins TRBV19 to TRBJ1-2; D perhaps matches TRBD1 (6 bases). This CDR3 has 15 residues. The V end lost 4 bases, the J end lost 4 bases, and 16 bases lay between the germline ends. Germline V gives CDR1 LNHDA, CDR2 SQIVND (reference sequence). CDR3 amino acids: CASSTTQGTGYGYTF. CDR3 in DNA: TGTGCCAGTAGTACCACTCAGGGGACCGGCTATGGCTACACCTTC.

This chain connects TRBV5-4 to TRBJ1-2; a possible D gene is TRBD1 (6 bases). In germline, CDR1 is SGHNT, CDR2 YYREEE (reference sequence). This CDR3 region has 15 residues. The V and J ends lost 3 bases and 2 bases respectively, with 14 bases between them. CDR3 protein: CASSSKGGANYGYTF. The CDR3 DNA is TGTGCCAGCAGCTCGAAAGGGGGGGCCAACTATGGCTACACCTTC.

The rearrangement uses TRBV7-6 and TRBJ2-5, with D possibly being TRBD1 or TRBD2 (5 bases each). Trimming pared 4 bases from V and 5 bases from J, leaving 17 bases between. CDR3 length: 15 residues. In germline, CDR1 is SGHVS, CDR2 FNYEAQ. The CDR3 DNA reads TGTGCCAGCAGCTATGACACGTCCGGGACGGAGACCCAGTACTTC. It yields the protein CASSYDTSGTETQYF.

The chain is built from TRBV5-6 and TRBJ2-2, with D uncertain. The CDR3 length is 15 residues. Trimming removed 3 bases at V and 0 bases at J, with 9 bases between. Germline V gives CDR1 SGHDT, CDR2 YYEEEE. CDR3 in DNA: TGTGCCAGCAGCTATCGGGTCGCGAACACCGGGGAGCTGTTTTTT. Translated, it gives CASSYRVANTGELFF.

The genes are TRBV4-2 and TRBJ1-1; D uncertain. CDR3 length equals 14 residues. Per the germline V gene, CDR1 is LGHNA and CDR2 is YNFKEQ. V was shortened by 0 bases and J by 8 bases, with 13 bases between the two germline ends. The CDR3: CASSQDLRTPEAFF. For the CDR3, the DNA is TGTGCCAGCAGCCAAGACCTTCGGACGCCCGAAGCTTTCTTT.

This chain joins TRBV2 and TRBJ2-1; D is possibly TRBD1 or TRBD2 (6 bases each). In germline, CDR1 is SNHLY, CDR2 FYNNEI. The CDR3 spans 16 residues. The germline V and J ends were trimmed by 7 bases and 4 bases, with 20 bases remaining between them. CDR3 coding DNA: TGTGCCAGCACGGAGGGGACACCGAATAGATACAATGAGCAGTTCTTC. It translates to CASTEGTPNRYNEQFF.

A word on this clone: A junction end diverges from the germline sequence, so it may reflect a read error. The CDR3, as DNA: TGTGCTAGCAGCTTAGATGGGACAGGGGCAACCCAGTACTTC. Translating it yields CASSLDGTGATQYF. This chain links TRBV7-7 with TRBJ2-5; TRBD1 aligns across 10 bases. Germline loops: CDR1 SSHAT, CDR2 FNYEAQ (reference sequence). The CDR3 length is 14 residues.